One and the same sample provided the 7 T cell receptor beta chains below, sequenced in a study of blood T cell repertoires in COVID-19. Data came from immunoSEQ multiplex PCR; TCRdb stores just in-frame clones and leaves some out. The repertoire holds approximately 60,000 clones, with roughly 83% as singletons. The sample comprised peripheral blood. These receptors all stem from a man aged 65-85 years with active COVID-19.

CDR3 bases: TGCGCCAGCAGCCGAGCAGCGGGAGGCCCCAGTACCTACAATGAGCAGTTCTTC. Translating it yields CASSRAAGGPSTYNEQFF. The V gene is TRBV5-1, the J gene TRBJ2-1, with TRBD2 identical over 9 bases. The CDR3 consists of 18 residues. Unmatched junction bases numbered 13, after V lost 4 bases and J lost 2 bases. Germline-derived CDR1 and CDR2 are SGHRS and YFSETQ.

The chain employs TRBV7-2 and TRBJ1-1; D perhaps matches TRBD1 (6 bases). The V end was cut by 1 base, the J end by 10 bases, with 16 bases between. The CDR3 consists of 14 residues. The germline V gene has CDR1 SGHTA and CDR2 FQGNSA. The CDR3 region is CASSLGAGDGVAFF. CDR3 bases: TGTGCCAGCAGCTTAGGAGCAGGGGATGGAGTAGCTTTCTTT.

The chain joins TRBV19 to TRBJ1-5; 7 nucleotides match TRBD1. The CDR3 totals 19 residues. V trimming: 0 bases; J trimming: 4 bases; junction bases outside the gene matches: 15. The germline V gene encodes CDR1 LNHDA and CDR2 SQIVND (reference sequence). The CDR3 DNA reads TGTGCCAGTAGTATAGATCCCCGGACAGGTTTTAGGCGGAATCAGCCCCAGCATTTT. This sequence encodes CASSIDPRTGFRRNQPQHF.

This clone appeared a few times. The chain couples TRBV29-1 to TRBJ2-3; 7 bases are shared with TRBD2. Germline V gene sequence: CDR1 SQVTM, CDR2 ANQGSEA. This CDR3 region has 15 residues. Trimming at V came to 7 bases and at J to 2 bases, leaving 12 bases not matched to a gene. As DNA, the CDR3 is TGCAGCGGGGAGGGGTTACTAGGAAACACAGATACGCAGTATTTT. This gives the protein CSGEGLLGNTDTQYF.

The chain uses TRBV19 and TRBJ1-5; D unresolved. V lost 3 bases and J 0 bases, leaving 9 bases between the germline ends. CDR1 and CDR2 from the germline V gene are LNHDA and SQIVND (reference sequence). This CDR3 is built from 15 residues. CDR3 in DNA: TGTGCCAGTAGTATGACGGCTAGTAGCAATCAGCCCCAGCATTTT. Its protein is CASSMTASSNQPQHF.

The V gene is TRBV19, the J gene TRBJ2-6; the D gene is possibly TRBD1 (6 bases). In germline, CDR1 is LNHDA, CDR2 SQIVND (reference sequence). This CDR3 comprises 18 residues. V lost 1 base to trimming and J lost 1 base, with 14 bases between them. The CDR3 is CASSIGGGIISGANVLTF. DNA of the CDR3: TGTGCCAGTAGTATAGGAGGGGGAATCATTTCTGGGGCCAACGTCCTGACTTTC.

This clone was counted a few times. The chain carries TRBV4-1 and TRBJ2-7, with TRBD2 matching 11 bases. This CDR3 is 15 amino acids long. Germline CDR1 is MGHRA and CDR2 is YSYEKL. V shed 7 bases, J shed 2 bases, and the junction held 7 bases outside the gene matches. CDR3 protein: CASKVAGGPAYEQYF. DNA for the CDR3: TGCGCCAGCAAGGTAGCGGGAGGGCCCGCCTACGAGCAGTACTTC.